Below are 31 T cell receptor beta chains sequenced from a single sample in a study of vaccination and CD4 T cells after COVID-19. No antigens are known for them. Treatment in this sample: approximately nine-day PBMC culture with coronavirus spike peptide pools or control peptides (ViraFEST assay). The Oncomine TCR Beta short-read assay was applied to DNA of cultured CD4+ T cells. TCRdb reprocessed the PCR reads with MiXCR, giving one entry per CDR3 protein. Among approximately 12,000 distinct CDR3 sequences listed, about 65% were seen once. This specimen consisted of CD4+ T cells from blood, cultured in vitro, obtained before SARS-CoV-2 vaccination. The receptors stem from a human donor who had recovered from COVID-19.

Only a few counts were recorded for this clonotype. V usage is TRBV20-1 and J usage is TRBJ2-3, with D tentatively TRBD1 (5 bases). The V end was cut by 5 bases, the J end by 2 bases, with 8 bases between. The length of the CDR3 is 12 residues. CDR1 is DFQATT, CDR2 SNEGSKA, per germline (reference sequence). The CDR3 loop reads CSAPDNTDTQYF. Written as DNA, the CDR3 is TGCAGTGCTCCGGACAACACAGATACGCAGTATTTT.

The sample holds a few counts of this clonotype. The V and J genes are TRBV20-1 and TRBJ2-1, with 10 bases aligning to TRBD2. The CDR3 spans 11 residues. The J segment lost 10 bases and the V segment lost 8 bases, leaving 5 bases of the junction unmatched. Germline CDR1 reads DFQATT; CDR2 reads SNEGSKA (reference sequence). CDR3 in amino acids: CSLDSGREQFF. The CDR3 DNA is TGCAGTCTTGATAGCGGGAGGGAGCAGTTCTTC.

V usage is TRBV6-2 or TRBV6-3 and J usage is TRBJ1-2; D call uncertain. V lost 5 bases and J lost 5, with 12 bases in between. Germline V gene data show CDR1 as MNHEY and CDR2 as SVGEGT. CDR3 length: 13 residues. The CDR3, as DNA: TGTGCCAGCAGTCCACGGGGTTGGTATGGCTACACCTTC. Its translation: CASSPRGWYGYTF.

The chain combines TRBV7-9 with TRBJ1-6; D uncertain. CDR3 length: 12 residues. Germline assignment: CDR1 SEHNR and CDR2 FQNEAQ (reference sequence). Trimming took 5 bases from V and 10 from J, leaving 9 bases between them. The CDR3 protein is CASSRGTSPLHF. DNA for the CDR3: TGTGCCAGCAGCCGCGGAACCTCACCCCTCCACTTT.

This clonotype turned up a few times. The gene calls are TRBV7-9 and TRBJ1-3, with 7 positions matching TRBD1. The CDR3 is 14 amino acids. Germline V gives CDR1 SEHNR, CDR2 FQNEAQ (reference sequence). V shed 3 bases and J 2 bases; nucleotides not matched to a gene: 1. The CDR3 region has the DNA TGTGCCAGCAGCTTCCAGGGGGCTGGAAACACCATATATTTT. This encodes CASSFQGAGNTIYF.

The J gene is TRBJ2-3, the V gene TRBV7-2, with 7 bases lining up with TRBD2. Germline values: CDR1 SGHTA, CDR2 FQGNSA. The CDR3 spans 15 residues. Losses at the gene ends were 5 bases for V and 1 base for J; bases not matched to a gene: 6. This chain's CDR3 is CASSPRRGGTDTQYF. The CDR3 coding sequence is TGTGCCAGCAGCCCACGTCGGGGGGGCACAGATACGCAGTATTTT.

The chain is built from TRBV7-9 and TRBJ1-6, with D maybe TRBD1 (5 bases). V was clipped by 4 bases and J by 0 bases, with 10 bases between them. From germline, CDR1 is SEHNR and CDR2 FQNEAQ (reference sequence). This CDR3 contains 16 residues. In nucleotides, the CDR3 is TGTGCCAGCAGCTCAGACAGCAGCTCCTATAATTCACCCCTCCACTTT. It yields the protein CASSSDSSSYNSPLHF.

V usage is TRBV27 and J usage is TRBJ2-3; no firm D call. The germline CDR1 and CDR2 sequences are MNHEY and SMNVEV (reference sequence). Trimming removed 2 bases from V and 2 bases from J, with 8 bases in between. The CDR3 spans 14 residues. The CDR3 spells CASSLPSSTDTQYF. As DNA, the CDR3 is TGTGCCAGCAGTTTACCATCTTCCACAGATACGCAGTATTTT.

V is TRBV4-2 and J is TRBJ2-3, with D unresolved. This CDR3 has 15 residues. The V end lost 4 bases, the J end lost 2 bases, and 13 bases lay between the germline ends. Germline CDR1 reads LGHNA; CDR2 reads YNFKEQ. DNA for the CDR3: TGTGCCAGCAGCCCGAAACTGTCCGACACAGATACGCAGTATTTT. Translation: CASSPKLSDTDTQYF.

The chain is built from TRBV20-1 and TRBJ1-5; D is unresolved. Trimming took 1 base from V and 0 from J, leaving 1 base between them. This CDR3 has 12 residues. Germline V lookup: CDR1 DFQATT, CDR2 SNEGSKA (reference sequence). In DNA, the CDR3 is TGCAGTGCTAGAGGTAGCAATCAGCCCCAGCATTTT. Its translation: CSARGSNQPQHF.

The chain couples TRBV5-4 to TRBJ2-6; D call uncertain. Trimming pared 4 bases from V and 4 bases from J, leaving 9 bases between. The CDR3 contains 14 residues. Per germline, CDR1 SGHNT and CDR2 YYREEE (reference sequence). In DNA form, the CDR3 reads TGTGCCAGCAGCCCAGTTCAAGGGGCCAACGTCCTGACTTTC. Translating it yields CASSPVQGANVLTF.

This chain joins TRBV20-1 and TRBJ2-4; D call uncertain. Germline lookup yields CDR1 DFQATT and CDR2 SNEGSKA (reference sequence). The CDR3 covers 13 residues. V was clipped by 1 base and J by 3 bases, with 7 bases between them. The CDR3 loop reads CSARGQFKNIQYF. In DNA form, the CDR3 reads TGCAGTGCTAGAGGGCAGTTCAAAAACATTCAGTACTTC.

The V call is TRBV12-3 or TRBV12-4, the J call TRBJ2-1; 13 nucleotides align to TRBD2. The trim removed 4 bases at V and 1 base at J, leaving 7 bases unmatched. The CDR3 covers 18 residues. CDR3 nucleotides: TGTGCCAGCAGTTCTGGACTAGCGGGAGTAAGTTCCTACAATGAGCAGTTCTTC. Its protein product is CASSSGLAGVSSYNEQFF.

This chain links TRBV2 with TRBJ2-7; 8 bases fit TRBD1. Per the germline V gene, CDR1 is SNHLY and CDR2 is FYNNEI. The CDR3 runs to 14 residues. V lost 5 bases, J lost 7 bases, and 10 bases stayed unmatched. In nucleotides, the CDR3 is TGTGCCAGCAGTCCCGACAGGGGTCTTAAAGAGCAGTACTTC. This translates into CASSPDRGLKEQYF. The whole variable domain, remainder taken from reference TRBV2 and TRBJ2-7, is EPEVTQTPSHQVTQMGQEVILRCVPISNHLYFYWYRQILGQKVEFLVSFYNNEISEKSEIFDDQFSVERPDGSNFTLKIRSTKLEDSAMYFCASSPDRGLKEQYFGPGTRLTVT.

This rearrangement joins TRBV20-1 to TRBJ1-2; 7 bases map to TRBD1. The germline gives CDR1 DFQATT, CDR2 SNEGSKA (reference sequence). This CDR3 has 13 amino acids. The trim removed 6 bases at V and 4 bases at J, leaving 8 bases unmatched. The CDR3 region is CSARIGQVYGYTF. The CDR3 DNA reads TGCAGTGCGAGAATAGGACAGGTCTATGGCTACACCTTC.

The CDR3 bases are TGTGCCAGCAGCTTCCTAGCGGGAGTGAGCACAGATACGCAGTATTTT. Translation gives CASSFLAGVSTDTQYF. The chain combines TRBV7-2 with TRBJ2-3, with 10 bases that match TRBD2. The germline V gene has CDR1 SGHTA and CDR2 FQGNSA. CDR3 length equals 16 residues. V shed 3 bases and J 0 bases; nucleotides not matched to a gene: 3. The variable domain in full, with the rest retrieved from reference TRBV7-2 and TRBJ2-3, is GAGVSQSPSNKVTEKGKDVELRCDPISGHTALYWYRQSLGQGLEFLIYFQGNSAPDKSGLPSDRFSAERTGGSVSTLTIQRTQQEDSAVYLCASSFLAGVSTDTQYFGPGTRLTVL.

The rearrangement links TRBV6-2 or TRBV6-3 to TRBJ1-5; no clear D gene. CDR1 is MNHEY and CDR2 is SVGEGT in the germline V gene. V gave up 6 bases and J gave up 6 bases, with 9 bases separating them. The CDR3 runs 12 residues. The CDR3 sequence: CASRTSGQPQHF. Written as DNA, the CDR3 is TGTGCCAGCAGAACCTCGGGTCAGCCCCAGCATTTT.

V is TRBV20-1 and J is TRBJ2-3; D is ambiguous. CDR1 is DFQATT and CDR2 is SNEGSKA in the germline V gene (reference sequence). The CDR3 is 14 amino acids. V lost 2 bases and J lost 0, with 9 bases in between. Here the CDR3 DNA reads TGCAGTGCTAGACTACAAACAAGCACAGATACGCAGTATTTT. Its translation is CSARLQTSTDTQYF.

CDR3 sequence reads: CASSLRPYEQYF. CDR3 sequence (DNA): TGCGCCAGCAGCTTGAGGCCCTACGAGCAGTACTTC. J is TRBJ2-7 and V is TRBV5-1; D uncertain. Germline V gives CDR1 SGHRS, CDR2 YFSETQ. The length of the CDR3 is 12 residues. Trimming left V 1 base short and J 2 bases short, with 4 bases between.

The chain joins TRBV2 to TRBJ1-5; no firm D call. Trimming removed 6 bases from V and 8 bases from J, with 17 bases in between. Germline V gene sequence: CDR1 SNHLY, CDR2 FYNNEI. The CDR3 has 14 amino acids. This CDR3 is CASSDGRRQEPQHF. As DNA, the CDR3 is TGTGCCAGCAGCGACGGACGGCGCCAGGAGCCCCAGCATTTT.

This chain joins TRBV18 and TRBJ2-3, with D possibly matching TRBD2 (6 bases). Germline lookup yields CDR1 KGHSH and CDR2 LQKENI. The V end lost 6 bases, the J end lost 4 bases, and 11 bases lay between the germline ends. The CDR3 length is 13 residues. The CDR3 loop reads CASSPGTADTQYF. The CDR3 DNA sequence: TGTGCCAGCTCGCCCGGGACTGCAGATACGCAGTATTTT.

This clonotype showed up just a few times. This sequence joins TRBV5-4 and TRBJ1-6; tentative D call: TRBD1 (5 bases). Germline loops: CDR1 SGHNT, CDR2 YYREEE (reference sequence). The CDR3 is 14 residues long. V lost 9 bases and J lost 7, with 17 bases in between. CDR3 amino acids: CATNTGTVNSPLHF. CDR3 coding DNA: TGTGCCACCAACACCGGGACCGTAAATTCACCCCTCCACTTT.

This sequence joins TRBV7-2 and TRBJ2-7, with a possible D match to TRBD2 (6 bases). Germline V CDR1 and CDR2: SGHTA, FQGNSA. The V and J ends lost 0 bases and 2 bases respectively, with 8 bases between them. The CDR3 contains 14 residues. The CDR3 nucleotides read TGTGCCAGCAGCTTAGCTAGCGGCGCCTACGAGCAGTACTTC. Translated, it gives CASSLASGAYEQYF. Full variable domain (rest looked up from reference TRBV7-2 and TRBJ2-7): GAGVSQSPSNKVTEKGKDVELRCDPISGHTALYWYRQSLGQGLEFLIYFQGNSAPDKSGLPSDRFSAERTGGSVSTLTIQRTQQEDSAVYLCASSLASGAYEQYFGPGTRLTVT.

Here the CDR3 reads CASSYYRGRGTGELFF. In DNA form, the CDR3 reads TGTGCCAGCAGTTACTATAGGGGGCGCGGCACCGGGGAGCTGTTTTTT. The chain carries TRBV6-5 and TRBJ2-2; 7 bases fit TRBD1. Germline CDR1 MNHEY, CDR2 SVGAGI. Trimming took 1 base from V and 4 from J; bases not matched to a gene: 6. The CDR3 totals 16 residues.

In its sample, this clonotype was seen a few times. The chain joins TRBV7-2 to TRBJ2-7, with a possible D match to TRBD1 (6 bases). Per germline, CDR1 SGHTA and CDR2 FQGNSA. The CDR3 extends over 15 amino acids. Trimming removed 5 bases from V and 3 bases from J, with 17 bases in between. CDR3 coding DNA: TGTGCCAGCAGCCTTGTACAGGGTGGTGACTACGAGCAGTACTTC. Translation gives CASSLVQGGDYEQYF.

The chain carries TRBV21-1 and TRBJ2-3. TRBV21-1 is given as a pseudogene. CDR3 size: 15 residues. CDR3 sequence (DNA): TGTGCCAGCAGCCACAGACGGATGTGGGCAGATACGCAGTATTTT. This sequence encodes CASSHRRMWADTQYF.

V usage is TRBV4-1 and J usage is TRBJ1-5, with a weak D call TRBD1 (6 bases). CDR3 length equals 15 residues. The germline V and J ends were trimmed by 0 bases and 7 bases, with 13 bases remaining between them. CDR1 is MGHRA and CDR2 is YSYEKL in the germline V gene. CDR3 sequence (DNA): TGCGCCAGCAGCCAAGACGGGTCAGGGGTGCAGCCCCAGCATTTT. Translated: CASSQDGSGVQPQHF.

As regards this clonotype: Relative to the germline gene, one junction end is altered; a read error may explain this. CDR3 amino acids: CAISQSSGNLYEQYF. CDR3 nucleotide sequence: TGTGCCATCAGTCAGTCTAGCGGGAATCTTTACGAGCAGTACTTC. The chain has TRBV10-3 and TRBJ2-7; 9 positions match TRBD2. Germline V CDR1 and CDR2: ENHRY, SYGVKD. The CDR3 sequence is 15 residues long.

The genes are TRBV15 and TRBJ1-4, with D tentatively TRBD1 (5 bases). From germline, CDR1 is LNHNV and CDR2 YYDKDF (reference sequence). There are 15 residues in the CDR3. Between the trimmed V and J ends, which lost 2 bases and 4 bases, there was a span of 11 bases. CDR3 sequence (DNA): TGTGCCACCAGCAGACAGGGAGAGGGTAATGAAAAACTGTTTTTT. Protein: CATSRQGEGNEKLFF.

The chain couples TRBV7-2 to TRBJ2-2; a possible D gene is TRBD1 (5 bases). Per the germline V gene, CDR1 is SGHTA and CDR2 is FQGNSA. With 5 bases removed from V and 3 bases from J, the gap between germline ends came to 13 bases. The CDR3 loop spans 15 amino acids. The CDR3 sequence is CASSPRRADTGELFF. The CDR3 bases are TGTGCCAGCAGCCCACGCAGGGCAGACACCGGGGAGCTGTTTTTT.

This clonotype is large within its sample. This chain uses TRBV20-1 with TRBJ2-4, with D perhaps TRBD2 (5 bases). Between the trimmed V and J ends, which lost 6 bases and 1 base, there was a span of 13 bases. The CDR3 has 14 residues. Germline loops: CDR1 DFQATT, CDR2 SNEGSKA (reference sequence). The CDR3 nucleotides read TGCAGTGCAGACGGGAATCGGGCCAAAAACATTCAGTACTTC. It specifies CSADGNRAKNIQYF.